The 2 T cell receptor beta chains below all came from one sample that was sequenced in a study of T cell responses to AZD1222 COVID-19 vaccine. Generated by immunoSEQ multiplex PCR, the TCRdb table keeps only in-frame clones and is missing some. The sample lists approximately 140,000 clones, 85% to 90% seen once, with 1.5% to 2% in the top ten. The material was peripheral blood, obtained 28 days after the second AZD1222 dose. All receptors derive from an adult who received the AZD1222 COVID-19 vaccine.

In this sample, this clone turned up a few times. The chain employs TRBV2 and TRBJ1-6; TRBD1 might be the D (6 bases). The V and J ends lost 10 bases and 3 bases respectively, with 13 bases between them. Looked up from germline, CDR1 is SNHLY and CDR2 is FYNNEI. The CDR3 runs to 14 residues. DNA of the CDR3: TGTGCCACCCTCCGGGACAACTATAATTCACCCCTCCACTTT. This translates into CATLRDNYNSPLHF.

The chain couples TRBV27 to TRBJ1-6; D may be TRBD1 (6 bases). Between the trimmed V and J ends, which lost 6 bases and 2 bases, there was a span of 8 bases. CDR3 length: 14 amino acids. CDR1 is MNHEY, CDR2 SMNVEV, per germline (reference sequence). The CDR3 spells CASRGGTYNSPLHF. The CDR3 DNA reads as TGTGCCAGCAGAGGGGGGACCTATAATTCACCCCTCCACTTT.